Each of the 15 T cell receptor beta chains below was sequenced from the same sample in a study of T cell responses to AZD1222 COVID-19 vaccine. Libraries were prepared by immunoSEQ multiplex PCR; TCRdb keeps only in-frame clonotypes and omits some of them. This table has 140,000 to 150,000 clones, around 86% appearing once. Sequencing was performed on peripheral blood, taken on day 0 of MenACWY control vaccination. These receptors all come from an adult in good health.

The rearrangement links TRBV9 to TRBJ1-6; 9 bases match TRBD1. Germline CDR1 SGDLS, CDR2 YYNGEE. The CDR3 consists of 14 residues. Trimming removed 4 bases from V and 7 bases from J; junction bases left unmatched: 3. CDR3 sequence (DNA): TGTGCCAGCAGCTTCGGACAGGGGAATTCACCCCTCCACTTT. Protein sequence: CASSFGQGNSPLHF.

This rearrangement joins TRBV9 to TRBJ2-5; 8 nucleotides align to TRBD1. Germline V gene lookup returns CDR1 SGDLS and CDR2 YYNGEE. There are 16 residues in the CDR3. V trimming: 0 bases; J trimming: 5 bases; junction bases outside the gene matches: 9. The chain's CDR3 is CASSVGGRTGWETQYF. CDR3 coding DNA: TGTGCCAGCAGCGTAGGGGGGAGGACAGGGTGGGAGACCCAGTACTTC.

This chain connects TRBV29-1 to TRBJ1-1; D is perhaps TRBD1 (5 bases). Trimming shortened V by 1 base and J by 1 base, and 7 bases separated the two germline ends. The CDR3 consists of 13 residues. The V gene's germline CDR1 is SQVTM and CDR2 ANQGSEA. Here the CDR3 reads CSVEVGGNTEAFF. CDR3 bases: TGCAGCGTTGAAGTGGGGGGGAACACTGAAGCTTTCTTT.

The CDR3 loop is CASSLESQARTEAFF. The CDR3 bases are TGCGCCAGCAGCTTGGAGTCCCAGGCCCGTACTGAAGCTTTCTTT. The chain combines TRBV5-1 with TRBJ1-1; no definite D call. Trimming stripped 0 bases from V and 5 bases from J, with 14 bases between. The CDR3 is 15 residues long. The germline CDR1 and CDR2 sequences are SGHRS and YFSETQ.

The CDR3 is CASSLEGTGRPSEQFF. CDR3 nucleotides: TGCGCCAGCAGCCTTGAGGGGACCGGGCGGCCCTCAGAGCAGTTCTTC. This chain connects TRBV5-1 to TRBJ2-1, with D perhaps given as TRBD1 or TRBD2 (5 bases each). Deletions cut 4 bases from V and 10 bases from J, with 24 bases between. This CDR3 is built from 16 residues. Germline V CDR1 and CDR2: SGHRS, YFSETQ.

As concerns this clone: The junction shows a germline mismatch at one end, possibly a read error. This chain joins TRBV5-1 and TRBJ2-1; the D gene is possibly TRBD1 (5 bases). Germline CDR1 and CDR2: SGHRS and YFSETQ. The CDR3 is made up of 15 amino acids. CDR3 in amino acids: CASSLRGPPQGHLVF. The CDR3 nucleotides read TGCGCCAGCAGCTTGCGCGGCCCTCCTCAGGGTCATCTGGTCTTC.

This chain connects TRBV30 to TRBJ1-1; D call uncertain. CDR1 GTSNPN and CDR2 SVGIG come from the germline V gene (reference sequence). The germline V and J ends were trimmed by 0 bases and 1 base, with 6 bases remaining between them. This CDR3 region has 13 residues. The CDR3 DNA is TGTGCCTGGAGTGTACACCCGAACACTGAAGCTTTCTTT. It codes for CAWSVHPNTEAFF.

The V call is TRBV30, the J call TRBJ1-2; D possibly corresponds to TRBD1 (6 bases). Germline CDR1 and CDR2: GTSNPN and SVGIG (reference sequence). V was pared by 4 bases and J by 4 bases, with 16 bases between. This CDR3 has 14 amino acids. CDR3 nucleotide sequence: TGTGCCTGGAAACAGGGCCATGGGACCTATGGCTACACCTTC. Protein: CAWKQGHGTYGYTF.

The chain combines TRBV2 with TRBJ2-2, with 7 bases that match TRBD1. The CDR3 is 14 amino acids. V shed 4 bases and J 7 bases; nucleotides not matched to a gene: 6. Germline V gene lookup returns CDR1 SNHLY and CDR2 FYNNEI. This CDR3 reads CASSGSQGVGELFF. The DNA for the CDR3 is TGTGCCAGCAGTGGGAGTCAGGGGGTCGGGGAGCTGTTTTTT.

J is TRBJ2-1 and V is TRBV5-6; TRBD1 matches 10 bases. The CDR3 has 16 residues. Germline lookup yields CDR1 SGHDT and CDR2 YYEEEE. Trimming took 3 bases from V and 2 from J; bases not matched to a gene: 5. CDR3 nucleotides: TGTGCCAGCAGCTCACTGACAGGGGGCCCCTACAATGAGCAGTTCTTC. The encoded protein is CASSSLTGGPYNEQFF.

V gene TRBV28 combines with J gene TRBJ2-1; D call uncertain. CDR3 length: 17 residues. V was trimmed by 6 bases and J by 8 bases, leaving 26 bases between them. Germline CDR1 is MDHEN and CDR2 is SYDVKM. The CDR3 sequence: CASSQPTTGRVRDEQFF. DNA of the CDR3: TGTGCCAGCAGCCAACCTACGACCGGTCGGGTTCGGGATGAGCAGTTCTTC.

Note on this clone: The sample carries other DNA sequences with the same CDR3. For the CDR3, the DNA is TGTGCCAGCAGCCCGACAGGGGGCACCTATGGCTACACCTTC. This codes for CASSPTGGTYGYTF. The rearrangement links TRBV7-9 to TRBJ1-2; 10 bases match TRBD1. Germline CDR1 and CDR2: SEHNR and FQNEAQ (reference sequence). Germline trimming cut 5 bases from V and 4 bases from J; bases unmatched to any gene: 4. This CDR3 region has 14 residues.

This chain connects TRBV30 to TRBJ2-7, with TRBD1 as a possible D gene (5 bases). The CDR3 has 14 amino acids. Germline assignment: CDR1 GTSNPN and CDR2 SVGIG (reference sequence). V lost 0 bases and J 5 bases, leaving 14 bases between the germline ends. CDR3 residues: CAWSVGAGLDEQYV. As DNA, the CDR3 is TGTGCCTGGAGTGTAGGGGCAGGGTTAGACGAGCAGTACGTC.

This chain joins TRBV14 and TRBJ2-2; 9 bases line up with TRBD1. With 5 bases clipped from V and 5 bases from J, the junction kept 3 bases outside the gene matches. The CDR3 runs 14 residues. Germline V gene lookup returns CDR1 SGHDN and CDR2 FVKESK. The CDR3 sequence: CASSLQGATGELFF. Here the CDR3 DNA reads TGTGCCAGCAGCTTACAGGGGGCGACCGGGGAGCTGTTTTTT.

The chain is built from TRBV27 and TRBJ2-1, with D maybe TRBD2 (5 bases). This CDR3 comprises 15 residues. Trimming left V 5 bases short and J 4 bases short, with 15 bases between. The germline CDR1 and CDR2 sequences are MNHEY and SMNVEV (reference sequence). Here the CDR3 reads CASSSGGLAYNEQFF. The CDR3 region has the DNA TGTGCCAGCAGTAGCGGCGGCCTTGCTTACAATGAGCAGTTCTTC.